This T cell receptor beta chain was profiled in a study of vaccination effects on CD4 cells after COVID-19 (dated by TCRdb to 2021 to 2024). In terms of the full investigation: Two doses of either the BNT162b2 or the mRNA-1273 mRNA SARS-CoV-2 vaccine were administered to participants. SARS-CoV-2 spike-specific CD4+ TCR repertoires were compared before and after mRNA vaccination in COVID-19 convalescent patients and in infection-naive vaccine recipients. A total of around eleven COVID-19 convalescent patients and a handful of SARS-CoV-2-naive healthy vaccine recipients were included in the full study. Cultures from other donors in the study were sequenced using the Oncomine TCR Beta short-read assay on an Illumina iSeq 100. Study-wide findings and limitations: In healthy vaccine recipients, vaccine-induced clones were almost all SARS-CoV-2 mono-reactive, with only 1 of 255 cross-reactive with common cold coronaviruses. Limitations of the study were the small number of convalescent patients and the absence of early post-infection timepoints. Clones induced by infection and clones induced by vaccination both contracted markedly at late timepoints after vaccination, which fits with T cell responses waning over time.

Points on this clone: The specificity of this receptor is unknown. Base qualities are not at hand, and no much larger clone is one base apart.

The ViraFEST assay stimulated PBMC with viral peptide pools and then used TCR sequencing to identify antigen-specific CD4+ T cell clonotypes by expansion. After roughly 11 days of culture, CD4+ T cells were isolated with the EasySep CD4+ T cell isolation kit. The absence of prior SARS-CoV-2 infection in healthy vaccine recipients was confirmed by negative nucleocapsid antibodies before and after vaccination. Roughly 2.1 million PBMC per well were cultured in IMDM with around 5% human AB serum, 7.5 to 10 IU/ml IL-2 and gentamicin, plus 10 ug/ml peptides. On days 3 and 7, half of the culture medium was replaced with fresh IL-2-containing medium. Unless noted otherwise, every peptide stimulation condition was cultured in triplicate wells. Using Ficoll-Paque Plus gradient centrifugation, PBMC were separated from whole blood and then either used fresh or cryopreserved at -140C. Overlapping peptide pools spanned the spike proteins of SARS-CoV-2 and the common cold coronaviruses HCoV-NL63, HCoV-OC43 and HCoV-229E. Genomic DNA was extracted from cultured CD4+ T cells with the QIAamp micro DNA kit.

The library was prepared using the immunoSEQ multiplex PCR assay. TCR beta CDR3 sequencing was performed on DNA from the cultured, isolated CD4+ T cells. Turning to the authors' computational methods: Non-productive TCR sequences were removed, reads were trimmed to the CDR3 region, and CDR3s of at least 7 amino acids were retained. Antigen-specific clonotypes were identified using the MANAFEST web app by comparison of expansion in peptide wells against reference cultures. For clones to be considered positive, expansion at FDR<0.05 versus reference and all other wells, an odds ratio above 5, and a frequency above 0.1% in two replicate wells were required. Clonotypes significantly expanded in SARS-CoV-2 spike wells and in at least one common cold coronavirus spike condition were defined as cross-reactive. Levenshtein distance calculated with the stringdist R package was used to assess CDR3 similarity, and unrooted trees were constructed with ape in R 3.6.1. Drawn from immuneACCESS, this table holds only the in-frame rearrangements with V and J called that TCRdb kept. Clones are partly lost; checked studies trace under half to an unresolved V gene and leave the rest unexplained. D and trimming were read from the DNA, whereas the V and J calls and clone size are those reported in that table. A total of roughly 20,000 clones appear in this sample, approximately 70% of them only once. Jointly, the top ten make up approximately 16% of the sample.

V is cut back by 4 bases and J by 2 bases, with 7 bases in the junction unmatched. Looking up the germline V gene yields CDR1 SGHRS and CDR2 YFSETQ. Reading from cysteine to phenylalanine, the CDR3 counts 16 amino acids. Only the CDR3 DNA stays, 48 bases, in frame from base 1. The sequence joins TRBV5-1 to TRBJ2-3; TRBD2 aligns with 10 central bases. The TCR originated in a human donor who received a COVID-19 vaccine. Sequences were derived from CD4+ T cells from PBMCs cultured with HCoV-229E spike peptides, sampled before COVID-19 vaccination. This specimen's cell subset or site label, interpreted: HCoV-229E spike overlapping peptide pool stimulation. The nucleotide sequence reads as follows: TGCGCCAGCAGCCCCTCCACTAGCGGGATCACAGATACGCAGTATTTT. Translated, it gives CASSPSTSGITDTQYF.